In its sample, the clone carrying this TCR beta chain was seen many times. Its antigen is unknown. The data belong to a study of early T cells in non-severe SARS-CoV-2 infection. About the research overall: From unsorted whole blood, bulk RNA was sequenced, and the chains remained unpaired.

Unique molecular identifiers were affixed to single, distinct cDNA molecules. A single record per CDR3 protein comes from TCRdb applying MiXCR to the 5' RACE reads. The sample records over 55,000 distinct CDR3 sequences, about 8.4% being singletons. Study results and caveats: Matching results from VDJdb favored anti-spike CD8 responses, leaving private and CD4 specificities undetected.

The CDR3 has 17 amino acids. The trim removed 4 bases at V and 2 bases at J, leaving 11 bases unmatched. Germline V gene sequence: CDR1 GTSNPN, CDR2 SVGIG (reference sequence). V gene TRBV30 combines with J gene TRBJ2-2; TRBD2 aligns across 9 bases. The source of this sequence is an adult who was a healthcare worker with PCR-confirmed SARS-CoV-2 infection or an uninfected control (not recorded which). Sequenced material: whole blood. The CDR3 is CAWTGGGLAGNTGELFF. As DNA, the CDR3 is TGTGCCTGGACCGGGGGAGGGCTAGCGGGAAACACCGGGGAGCTGTTTTTT. The full variable domain, with the rest looked up from reference TRBV30 and TRBJ2-2, is SQTIHQWPATLVQPVGSPLSLECTVEGTSNPNLYWYRQAAGRGLQLLFYSVGIGQISSEVPQNLSASRPQDRQFILSSKKLLLSDSGFYLCAWTGGGLAGNTGELFFGEGSRLTVL.